The 25 T cell receptor beta chains in this list originate from one sample, sequenced in a study of blood T cell repertoires in COVID-19 (dated by TCRdb to the early 2020s). To prepare the library, the immunoSEQ multiplex PCR assay was applied. Entries here come from immuneACCESS through TCRdb and include only in-frame sequences with V and J called. Some clones fail to appear in such tables; in the studies checked, an unresolved V gene covers under half of the shortfall, and the cause of the remainder is unknown. This sample comprises roughly 230,000 clones, roughly 91% of them detected only once. The top ten clones comprise around 0.83% of the sample. Sequenced input: peripheral blood. The receptors stem from a man aged 25 to 40 with COVID-19, enrolled during active disease.

The chain uses TRBV9 and TRBJ1-2, with TRBD1 matching over 7 bases. Germline V gene lookup returns CDR1 SGDLS and CDR2 YYNGEE. CDR3 length equals 16 residues. J lost 1 base, V lost 2 bases, and 8 bases had no gene match. The CDR3 protein is CASSVAGTAHNYGYTF. CDR3 DNA: TGTGCCAGCAGCGTCGCCGGGACAGCACATAACTATGGCTACACCTTC. Combining the CDR3 with reference TRBV9 and TRBJ1-2 gives the whole variable domain DSGVTQTPKHLITATGQRVTLRCSPRSGDLSVYWYQQSLDQGLQFLIQYYNGEERAKGNILERFSAQQFPDLHSELNLSSLELGDSALYFCASSVAGTAHNYGYTFGSGTRLTVV.

The chain carries TRBV3-1 (or the pseudogene TRBV3-2) and TRBJ1-2; D is undetermined. Germline values: CDR1 LGHDT, CDR2 YNNKEL (reference sequence). The CDR3 has 15 residues. V was trimmed by 1 base and J by 3 bases, leaving 12 bases between them. DNA for the CDR3: TGTGCCAGCAGCCAAGTAGAACAGTCCTACTATGGCTACACCTTC. As protein: CASSQVEQSYYGYTF.

This chain uses TRBV18 with TRBJ2-4; TRBD2 matches at 10 bases. The CDR3 has 15 amino acids. The V and J ends lost 4 bases and 6 bases, in that order; junction bases with no gene match: 6. Germline V CDR1 and CDR2: KGHSH, LQKENI. CDR3 sequence: CASSLPSGGPNIQYF. Written as DNA, the CDR3 is TGTGCCAGCTCACTGCCTAGCGGGGGACCAAACATTCAGTACTTC.

V and J are TRBV29-1 and TRBJ2-1; TRBD1 matches at 7 bases. The germline gives CDR1 SQVTM, CDR2 ANQGSEA. The J segment lost 8 bases and the V segment lost 1 base, leaving 11 bases of the junction unmatched. The CDR3 has 15 amino acids. The CDR3 DNA reads TGCAGCGTTGAAGGGGGCAGGGGGATTATGGATGAGCAGTTCTTC. It translates to CSVEGGRGIMDEQFF.

The chain carries TRBV5-1 and TRBJ1-2; 9 bases fit TRBD1. CDR1 and CDR2 (germline): SGHRS, YFSETQ. The CDR3 is made up of 14 amino acids. The V and J ends lost 5 bases and 7 bases, in that order; junction bases with no gene match: 9. In nucleotides, the CDR3 is TGCGCCAGCAGATCTGGACAGGGGATTGGTGGCTACACCTTC. Translation gives CASRSGQGIGGYTF.

This clone was seen just once. This sequence joins TRBV5-1 and TRBJ2-6; D gene ambiguous. Trimming removed 0 bases at V and 2 bases at J, with 6 bases between. Germline CDR1 SGHRS, CDR2 YFSETQ. CDR3 size: 15 residues. CDR3 DNA sequence: TGCGCCAGCAGCTTGGTTCCAGCTGGGGCCAACGTCCTGACTTTC. Amino acid sequence: CASSLVPAGANVLTF.

The rearrangement uses TRBV19 and TRBJ1-3; D might be TRBD1 (5 bases). The germline gives CDR1 LNHDA, CDR2 SQIVND (reference sequence). With 4 bases removed from V and 0 bases from J, the gap between germline ends came to 13 bases. The CDR3 spans 16 residues. CDR3 bases: TGTGCCAGTAGTAACGATGGGGGGAGCTCTGGAAACACCATATATTTT. Amino acids: CASSNDGGSSGNTIYF.

V is TRBV24-1 and J is TRBJ2-1, with D perhaps TRBD1 (6 bases). The CDR3 runs to 15 residues. Trimming stripped 5 bases from V and 7 bases from J, with 17 bases between. The V gene's germline CDR1 is KGHDR and CDR2 SFDVKD. The CDR3 DNA reads as TGTGCCACCAGTGGGAAGACAGGTCTTGGGAATGAGCAGTTCTTC. It specifies CATSGKTGLGNEQFF.

The chain combines TRBV4-1 with TRBJ2-2, with TRBD1 matching over 7 bases. After removal of 1 base from V and 0 bases from J, the junction contained 2 bases not matched to a gene. This CDR3 has 16 amino acids. Germline V CDR1 and CDR2: MGHRA, YSYEKL. The DNA for the CDR3 is TGCGCCAGCAGCCAAGCGCAGGGGGCGAACACCGGGGAGCTGTTTTTT. This translates into CASSQAQGANTGELFF.

The chain employs TRBV11-2 and TRBJ1-3; D unresolved. Germline CDR1 and CDR2: SGHAT and FQNNGV. Trimming pared 5 bases from V and 8 bases from J, leaving 16 bases between. The CDR3 sequence is 14 residues long. The CDR3 loop is CASSPRWSKDTIYF. The CDR3 DNA reads TGTGCCAGCAGCCCTCGGTGGAGTAAGGACACCATATATTTT.

In its sample, this clone was seen a few times. This chain links TRBV9 with TRBJ1-2; D ambiguous. V gave up 3 bases and J gave up 10 bases, with 19 bases separating them. This CDR3 spans 14 amino acids. CDR1 SGDLS and CDR2 YYNGEE come from the germline V gene. The CDR3 spells CASSAELQDTLYTF. CDR3 coding DNA: TGTGCCAGCAGCGCAGAGCTCCAGGATACCCTCTACACCTTC.

The chain has TRBV6-5 and TRBJ2-3, with D uncertain. Trimming cost V 0 bases and J 4 bases, with 14 bases left between them. CDR3 size: 16 residues. Per the germline V gene, CDR1 is MNHEY and CDR2 is SVGAGI. CDR3 amino acids: CASSYSGPLQADTQYF. Written as DNA, the CDR3 is TGTGCCAGCAGTTACTCGGGCCCCCTCCAAGCAGATACGCAGTATTTT.

The rearrangement joins TRBV6-5 to TRBJ1-1, with 11 bases identical to TRBD1. V shed 4 bases and J 5 bases; nucleotides not matched to a gene: 6. From germline, CDR1 is MNHEY and CDR2 SVGAGI. The CDR3 has 15 amino acids. This chain's CDR3 is CASSLDRGRGTEAFF. The CDR3 bases are TGTGCCAGCAGTTTGGACAGGGGGCGTGGGACTGAAGCTTTCTTT.

This clone was seen only once. Other DNA sequences in the sample encode the same CDR3. The rearrangement links TRBV7-3 to TRBJ1-1; D is unresolved. Between the trimmed V and J ends, which lost 4 bases and 1 base, there was a span of 7 bases. Germline values: CDR1 SGHTA, CDR2 FQGTGA. The CDR3 is made up of 13 amino acids. The CDR3 reads CASSSQENTEAFF. As DNA, the CDR3 is TGTGCCAGCAGCTCGCAGGAGAACACTGAAGCTTTCTTT.

The chain carries TRBV3-1 (or the pseudogene TRBV3-2) and TRBJ2-7; D is perhaps TRBD1 (6 bases). Trimming pared 3 bases from V and 5 bases from J, leaving 11 bases between. CDR3 length: 13 residues. Germline-derived CDR1 and CDR2 are LGHDT and YNNKEL (reference sequence). In DNA form, the CDR3 reads TGTGCCAGCAGCCACCCGCAGGGGAACGAGCAGTACTTC. This sequence encodes CASSHPQGNEQYF.

The chain has TRBV29-1 and TRBJ2-5; 7 positions match TRBD2. V lost 3 bases and J lost 1; bases outside the gene matches: 8. Germline lookup yields CDR1 SQVTM and CDR2 ANQGSEA. This CDR3 contains 15 residues. CDR3: CSVERLAERQETQYF. The DNA for the CDR3 is TGCAGCGTTGAGAGACTAGCCGAGCGCCAAGAGACCCAGTACTTC.

The chain uses TRBV5-1 and TRBJ1-2; D gene unclear. Germline V gene sequence: CDR1 SGHRS, CDR2 YFSETQ. CDR3 length: 14 amino acids. Trimming shortened V by 0 bases and J by 6 bases, and 12 bases separated the two germline ends. CDR3 in amino acids: CASSLAQTTNGYTF. DNA for the CDR3: TGCGCCAGCAGCTTGGCTCAGACCACTAATGGCTACACCTTC.

This chain uses TRBV18 with TRBJ1-1; the match to TRBD1 covers 7 bases. The CDR3 has 14 amino acids. Losses at the gene ends were 1 base for V and 1 base for J; bases not matched to a gene: 0. Per the germline V gene, CDR1 is KGHSH and CDR2 is LQKENI. CDR3 nucleotides: TGTGCCAGCTCACCACAGGGGGCGAACACTGAAGCTTTCTTT. Its translation is CASSPQGANTEAFF.

This clone was detected only once. J is TRBJ1-1 and V is TRBV25-1, with D maybe TRBD1 (5 bases). The CDR3 consists of 14 residues. The V and J ends lost 4 bases and 1 base respectively, with 10 bases between them. Germline lookup yields CDR1 MGHDK and CDR2 SYGVNS. The CDR3 DNA is TGTGCCAGCAGTGGACAGCTAAGGAACACTGAAGCTTTCTTT. This gives the protein CASSGQLRNTEAFF.

This clone is a singleton in its sample. The chain joins TRBV7-9 to TRBJ1-3; 11 bases fit TRBD1. Germline-derived CDR1 and CDR2 are SEHNR and FQNEAQ (reference sequence). CDR3 size: 15 residues. V trimming: 5 bases; J trimming: 10 bases; junction bases outside the gene matches: 10. The CDR3 sequence: CASSLRDRGGSTIYF. As DNA, the CDR3 is TGTGCCAGCAGCCTAAGGGACAGGGGGGGATCTACCATATATTTT.

The V and J genes are TRBV4-1 and TRBJ2-5; D perhaps matches TRBD2 (5 bases). Germline loops: CDR1 MGHRA, CDR2 YSYEKL. V was trimmed by 5 bases and J by 5 bases, leaving 15 bases between them. The CDR3 is made up of 14 amino acids. The CDR3 DNA reads TGCGCCAGCAGCGTCCGGGATAGCCTTGAGACCCAGTACTTC. This encodes CASSVRDSLETQYF.

V is TRBV10-3 and J is TRBJ2-1, with 8 bases identical to TRBD2. J gave up 6 bases and V 8 bases, and 6 bases lay outside the gene matches. Germline assignment: CDR1 ENHRY and CDR2 SYGVKD. This CDR3 has 13 residues. CDR3 coding DNA: TGTGCCATCGCCCCAACTAGCGGCAATGAGCAGTTCTTC. Amino acids: CAIAPTSGNEQFF.

The chain is built from TRBV28 and TRBJ1-4, with TRBD1 identical over 9 bases. Trimming removed 3 bases from V and 6 bases from J; junction bases left unmatched: 2. The CDR3 is made up of 14 amino acids. Germline V gives CDR1 MDHEN, CDR2 SYDVKM. CDR3 amino acids: CASSLGQGHEKLFF. The CDR3 DNA reads TGTGCCAGCAGTTTGGGACAGGGCCATGAAAAACTGTTTTTT.

This chain joins TRBV6-5 and TRBJ2-2, with 10 bases identical to TRBD2. The CDR3 is 15 residues long. Unmatched junction bases numbered 4, after V lost 6 bases and J lost 3 bases. In germline, CDR1 is MNHEY, CDR2 SVGAGI. The DNA of the CDR3 is TGTGCCAGCAGAAGGACTAGCGGATACACCGGGGAGCTGTTTTTT. Encoded protein: CASRRTSGYTGELFF.

The chain is built from TRBV4-1 and TRBJ2-3; the match to TRBD2 covers 8 bases. V dropped 5 bases and J dropped 3; count of bases not matched to a gene: 10. The germline V gene encodes CDR1 MGHRA and CDR2 YSYEKL. The CDR3 has 16 amino acids. In DNA form, the CDR3 reads TGCGCCAGCAGCGGCCCGGGACTAGAAGAGACAGATACGCAGTATTTT. The encoded protein is CASSGPGLEETDTQYF.